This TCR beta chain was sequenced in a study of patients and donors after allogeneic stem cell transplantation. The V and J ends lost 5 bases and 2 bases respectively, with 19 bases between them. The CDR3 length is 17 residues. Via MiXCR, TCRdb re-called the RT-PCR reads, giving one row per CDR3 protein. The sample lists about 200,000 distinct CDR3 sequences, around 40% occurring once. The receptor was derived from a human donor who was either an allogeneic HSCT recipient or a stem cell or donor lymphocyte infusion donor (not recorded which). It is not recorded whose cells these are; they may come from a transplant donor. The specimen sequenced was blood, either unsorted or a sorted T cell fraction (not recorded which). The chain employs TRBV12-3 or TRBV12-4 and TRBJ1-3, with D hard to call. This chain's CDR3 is CASSPFETNAAGNTIYF. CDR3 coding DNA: TGTGCCAGCAGTCCGTTCGAGACGAATGCGGCTGGAAACACCATATATTTT.